The clone carrying this TCR beta chain was seen ten or more times. Its target is unknown. Germline CDR1 and CDR2: SGDLS and YYNGEE. Deletions cut 0 bases from V and 0 bases from J, with 7 bases between. The CDR3 sequence is 16 residues long. TCRdb fed the multiplex PCR reads into MiXCR, producing one record per CDR3 protein. The sample yields 150,000 or so distinct CDR3 sequences, around a third seen once. This sample is drawn from a study of breast tumors, draining lymph nodes, adjacent tissues. Samples came from axillary lymph nodes draining the breast cancer. General observations from the study: Tumor and nontumor repertoires were significantly more similar in luminal-like than in basal-like breast cancer. Tumor T cell lymph node origin was a supported hypothesis, not proven. Tumor repertoires ranked between lymph nodes and nontumor tissue in diversity, with V and J gene preferences.

The TCR was taken from a female donor with breast cancer. Some clones in this sample may be carry-over from other donors' samples. The chain employs TRBV9 and TRBJ2-6; D is ambiguous. Material: axillary lymph node tissue. DNA of the CDR3: TGTGCCAGCAGCGTAGCCCGGAGCTCTGGGGCCAACGTCCTGACTTTC. Translating gives CASSVARSSGANVLTF.